This T cell receptor (beta chain) was identified during a study of T-cell memory formation after mild COVID-19. Study at large: TCR clusters were mostly donor specific.

The length of the CDR3 is 15 residues. The germline CDR1 and CDR2 sequences are SGHNT and YYREEE (reference sequence). V lost 0 bases and J 3 bases, leaving 9 bases between the germline ends. 5'RACE primed at constant segments yielded TCR alpha and TCR beta cDNA libraries bearing sample barcodes and UMIs. MiXCR, run by TCRdb on the 5' RACE reads, gives a single entry per CDR3 protein. The data show 200,000 to 300,000 distinct CDR3 sequences, 15% to 19% seen once. Overall study findings and caveats: For second-wave clones that peaked at day 37, SARS-CoV-2 specificity went unverified. Day 15 to 85 contracting clones showed balanced CD4/CD8; later expanders leaned CD4+.

This clonotype has more than one count but fewer than ten. Its antigen remains unidentified. Sample: PBMCs or a T cell subset sorted from them (not recorded which). The receptor's source is an adult woman who had mild COVID-19 (a few samples of this study predate the infection). Cell type and time point are not known. The chain joins TRBV5-4 to TRBJ1-4, with D perhaps matching TRBD1 (6 bases). The CDR3 reads CASSLDRASNEKLFF. The CDR3 nucleotides read TGTGCCAGCAGCTTGGACAGGGCCTCTAATGAAAAACTGTTTTTT.